This TCR beta chain originates from a study of T cell responses to AZD1222 COVID-19 vaccine. Generated by immunoSEQ multiplex PCR, the TCRdb table keeps only in-frame clones and is missing some. Of approximately 190,000 clones listed, just over 90% are singletons. Study-wide findings and caveats: Nearly half of spike-specific TCRs reportedly go after variant regions that carry no mutations. Regions 160-218 and 743-854 held dominance among vaccine-associated CD4 TCRs, which spanned spike. Donors were mostly white British, more females; clonal diversity possibly underestimated. Researchers took repertoire samples only after the peak T cell response had come.

As for this clone: Its matching antigen is unknown.

CDR3 size: 12 residues. Deletions cut 5 bases from V and 7 bases from J, with 11 bases between. The V and J genes are TRBV12-3 or TRBV12-4 and TRBJ1-2; the D is unclear. The sample was peripheral blood, taken on day 0 of AZD1222 vaccination. The receptor's source is an adult in good health. The CDR3 DNA is TGTGCCAGCAGTCCGGACCACGGTGGCTACACCTTC. Protein: CASSPDHGGYTF.